One TCR beta chain is described in this entry. Its antigen is unknown. Exclusion applied to patients with autoimmune disease history or systemic immunosuppression. The table came from immunoSEQ multiplex PCR; TCRdb's copy has only in-frame clones and leaves some out. The sample carries under 25,000 clones, about 70% recorded once. This sample is drawn from a study of OX40 agonist ivuxolimab in advanced cancers. Study-wide points: Within 6 weeks, CD4+ and CD8+ blood T cells expanded clonally at 0.1 to 3.0 mg/kg.

The ends were cut back, 3 bases at V and 0 bases at J, with 14 bases in the middle. Germline assignment: CDR1 MDHEN and CDR2 SYDVKM. This CDR3 is built from 17 residues. The V gene is TRBV28, the J gene TRBJ1-4; D gene unclear. This TCR derives from an adult with an advanced solid tumor such as melanoma, head and neck, liver or kidney cancer. The material was CD4+ or CD8+ T cells sorted from blood, obtained in a trial of the OX40 agonist ivuxolimab. CDR3 region: CASSFPFFGATNEKLFF. CDR3 coding DNA: TGTGCCAGCAGTTTTCCCTTTTTCGGGGCAACTAATGAAAAACTGTTTTTT.